This is a list of T cell receptor beta chains from one sample in a study of T cells in localized non-small cell lung cancer. TCRdb keeps only in-frame clones here, not all; method: immunoSEQ multiplex PCR. The sample records tens of thousands of clones, approximately 87% being singletons. This sample comprised peripheral blood, obtained before any cancer treatment. These receptors all come from a woman aged 40-69 years with stage I lung adenocarcinoma. The conserved cysteine and the conserved F or W are not part of the CDR3 here. A D gene is named only where the DNA matches it firmly.

d_gene: TRBD2; v_gene: TRBV30; j_gene: TRBJ2-5; CDR3aa: AWRRGAAETQY
d_gene: -; v_gene: TRBV9; j_gene: TRBJ2-2; CDR3aa: ASSVDGTNTGELF
d_gene: -; v_gene: TRBV14; j_gene: TRBJ1-1; CDR3aa: ASSWGGDTEAF
d_gene: -; v_gene: TRBV15; j_gene: TRBJ2-3; CDR3aa: ATSLGPRWGTDTQY
d_gene: -; v_gene: TRBV29-1; j_gene: TRBJ2-3; CDR3aa: SGGDTQY
d_gene: TRBD2; v_gene: TRBV10-3; j_gene: TRBJ2-6; CDR3aa: AISPGAGGYKSGANVLT
d_gene: -; v_gene: TRBV9; j_gene: TRBJ2-3; CDR3aa: ASSVDRQSTDTQY
d_gene: TRBD1; v_gene: TRBV7-9; j_gene: TRBJ1-6; CDR3aa: ASSLGQGPSYNSPLH
d_gene: -; v_gene: TRBV5-1; j_gene: TRBJ1-1; CDR3aa: ASSLGTGANTEAF
d_gene: TRBD2; v_gene: TRBV9; j_gene: TRBJ2-3; CDR3aa: ASRPTSGLRDTQY
d_gene: TRBD1; v_gene: TRBV7-3; j_gene: TRBJ1-1; CDR3aa: ASSTGEWTEAF
d_gene: -; v_gene: TRBV5-5; j_gene: TRBJ1-6; CDR3aa: ASSLFGAMSNSPLH
d_gene: -; v_gene: TRBV28; j_gene: TRBJ2-1; CDR3aa: ASSLLSEGAFYNEQF
d_gene: -; v_gene: TRBV7-9; j_gene: TRBJ1-5; CDR3aa: ASSARDSNQPQH
d_gene: -; v_gene: TRBV28; j_gene: TRBJ2-3; CDR3aa: ASRSDHWDTQY
d_gene: -; v_gene: TRBV25-1; j_gene: TRBJ1-5; CDR3aa: ASSEAEYQPQH
d_gene: -; v_gene: TRBV6-5; j_gene: TRBJ2-7; CDR3aa: ASRTGTYEQY
d_gene: TRBD1; v_gene: TRBV5-4; j_gene: TRBJ1-1; CDR3aa: ASRAGGTEAF
d_gene: -; v_gene: TRBV25-1; j_gene: TRBJ2-5; CDR3aa: ASSEEGGWETQY
d_gene: -; v_gene: TRBV11-1; j_gene: TRBJ2-5; CDR3aa: ASSLEVNSLKTQY
d_gene: TRBD2; v_gene: TRBV5-1; j_gene: TRBJ2-1; CDR3aa: ASSLASGGPNEQF
d_gene: TRBD1; v_gene: TRBV18; j_gene: TRBJ1-2; CDR3aa: ASSPGQGARNGYT
d_gene: -; v_gene: TRBV27; j_gene: TRBJ2-3; CDR3aa: ASSSTFQNTQY
d_gene: TRBD1; v_gene: TRBV4-1; j_gene: TRBJ1-1; CDR3aa: ASSHAGQSNTEAF
d_gene: -; v_gene: TRBV2; j_gene: TRBJ1-5; CDR3aa: ASNSVGNQPQH
d_gene: TRBD2; v_gene: TRBV6-5; j_gene: TRBJ2-7; CDR3aa: ASSYSLAESSYEQY
d_gene: -; v_gene: TRBV5-1; j_gene: TRBJ2-3; CDR3aa: ASSLEGRTTDTQY
d_gene: -; v_gene: TRBV7-2; j_gene: TRBJ1-4; CDR3aa: ASSLTGTVEKLF
d_gene: -; v_gene: TRBV7-3; j_gene: TRBJ1-3; CDR3aa: ASSLRSWVSGAGNTIY
d_gene: -; v_gene: TRBV27; j_gene: TRBJ2-3; CDR3aa: ASRSPLGLATDTQY